These 23 T cell receptor beta chains were all obtained from the same sample, sequenced in a study of radiotherapy plus CTLA-4 blockade in lung cancer. Only in-frame clones appear in the TCRdb table, and some are missing; sequencing was by immunoSEQ multiplex PCR. The sample consists of roughly 77,000 clones, around 74% of them appearing once. The specimen comprised peripheral blood, sampled from a patient treated with radiotherapy plus ipilimumab. Receptors were obtained from a human donor with non-small cell lung cancer whose response to radiotherapy plus ipilimumab could not be evaluated.

This clone was observed a handful of times. The gene calls are TRBV7-2 and TRBJ1-1, with D perhaps matching TRBD1 (5 bases). The V and J ends lost 0 bases and 1 base respectively, with 6 bases between them. The germline CDR1 and CDR2 sequences are SGHTA and FQGNSA. The CDR3 totals 14 residues. CDR3 in amino acids: CASSLAQGNTEAFF. The CDR3 DNA reads as TGTGCCAGCAGCTTAGCCCAGGGGAACACTGAAGCTTTCTTT. Full variable domain (outside the CDR3, taken from reference TRBV7-2 and TRBJ1-1): GAGVSQSPSNKVTEKGKDVELRCDPISGHTALYWYRQSLGQGLEFLIYFQGNSAPDKSGLPSDRFSAERTGGSVSTLTIQRTQQEDSAVYLCASSLAQGNTEAFFGQGTRLTVV.

The V gene is TRBV9, the J gene TRBJ1-1; D is unresolved. Germline V gives CDR1 SGDLS, CDR2 YYNGEE. The V and J ends lost 2 bases and 3 bases respectively, with 11 bases between them. The CDR3 has 14 residues. The CDR3 DNA follows: TGTGCCAGCAGCGTCTTTTCGGCGGACACTGAAGCTTTCTTT. It yields the protein CASSVFSADTEAFF.

This clone turned up a few times. Here the CDR3 reads CASSSYIGGFGNTIYF. The CDR3 nucleotides are TGTGCCAGCAGCTCTTACATCGGGGGGTTTGGAAACACCATATATTTT. V usage is TRBV5-8 and J usage is TRBJ1-3, with D possibly matching TRBD1 (5 bases). This CDR3 contains 16 residues. V gave up 3 bases and J gave up 3 bases, with 16 bases separating them. Germline assignment: CDR1 SGHTS and CDR2 YDEGEE.

This clone came up a few times. The chain links TRBV27 to TRBJ2-1, with 12 positions matching TRBD2. The CDR3 is 15 amino acids. V gave up 0 bases and J gave up 7 bases; unmatched junction bases: 1. Germline CDR1 MNHEY, CDR2 SMNVEV (reference sequence). CDR3 region: CASSLSGTSGNEQFF. Here the CDR3 DNA reads TGTGCCAGCAGTTTATCGGGGACTAGCGGGAATGAGCAGTTCTTC.

This clone was counted a single time. J is TRBJ1-6 and V is TRBV27; D is perhaps TRBD1 (5 bases). Germline loops: CDR1 MNHEY, CDR2 SMNVEV (reference sequence). Trimming pared 2 bases from V and 6 bases from J, leaving 5 bases between. This CDR3 region has 13 residues. The CDR3 DNA sequence: TGTGCCAGCAGTTTAAGGGGTAATTCACCCCTCCACTTT. This gives the protein CASSLRGNSPLHF.

This clone was recorded only once. The V gene is TRBV5-1, the J gene TRBJ2-7, with 8 bases fitting TRBD1. This CDR3 comprises 13 residues. J lost 7 bases, V lost 4 bases, and 7 bases had no gene match. CDR1 is SGHRS, CDR2 YFSETQ, per germline. The CDR3 loop is CASSAGQVGEQYF. The CDR3 DNA sequence: TGCGCCAGCAGCGCGGGACAGGTGGGGGAGCAGTACTTC.

This clone was detected only a few times. This chain joins TRBV11-3 and TRBJ2-7; no clear D. The CDR3 is made up of 13 amino acids. Germline V gene lookup returns CDR1 SGHNT and CDR2 YENEEA. Trimming left V 1 base short and J 3 bases short, with 7 bases between. CDR3: CASSLGGNYEQYF. The CDR3 region has the DNA TGTGCCAGCAGCTTAGGCGGCAACTACGAGCAGTACTTC.

This rearrangement joins TRBV28 to TRBJ2-5; D possibly corresponds to TRBD2 (6 bases). The J call may be faulty, since TRBJ2-7 better matches the DNA end. Per the germline V gene, CDR1 is MDHEN and CDR2 is SYDVKM. This CDR3 spans 14 amino acids. The CDR3 DNA sequence: TGTGCCAGCAGTTTGGCGGGGCTCTCCTACGAGCAGTACTTC. Translated, it gives CASSLAGLSYEQYF.

This chain uses TRBV28 with TRBJ2-7; 9 bases match TRBD1. CDR1 and CDR2 (germline): MDHEN, SYDVKM. The V and J ends lost 6 bases and 4 bases, in that order; junction bases with no gene match: 13. This CDR3 has 16 residues. CDR3 nucleotides: TGTGCCAGCAGATCCGTCGGACAGGGGCCCTTTTACGAGCAGTACTTC. It translates to CASRSVGQGPFYEQYF.

V usage is TRBV27 and J usage is TRBJ2-1; 13 positions match TRBD2. Per germline, CDR1 MNHEY and CDR2 SMNVEV (reference sequence). CDR3 size: 16 residues. V gave up 5 bases and J gave up 6 bases; unmatched junction bases: 7. For the CDR3, the DNA is TGTGCCAGCAGTATTCTACTAGCGGGAGGGCGCAATGAGCAGTTCTTC. Its protein is CASSILLAGGRNEQFF.

V and J are TRBV28 and TRBJ2-7; 11 bases are shared with TRBD1. The trim removed 8 bases at V and 2 bases at J, leaving 8 bases unmatched. Per germline, CDR1 MDHEN and CDR2 SYDVKM. The CDR3 totals 15 residues. The DNA for the CDR3 is TGTGCCAGCTGCCCCCCGGGACAGGGGGCCTACGAGCAGTACTTC. Protein sequence: CASCPPGQGAYEQYF.

Turning to this clone: The DNA is omitted, as the CDR3 cannot be located on it reliably, and the CDR3 follows TCRdb's listing. This rearrangement joins TRBV6-1 to TRBJ2-7; the table calls TRBD1, which could not be checked here. The CDR3 contains 14 residues when both ends are counted. In germline, CDR1 is MNHNS, CDR2 SASEGT. The CDR3 sequence is CASGRPQMWGNGIF.

V is TRBV9 and J is TRBJ1-2; D ambiguous. Germline CDR1 is SGDLS and CDR2 is YYNGEE. The CDR3 is 12 amino acids. V was clipped by 0 bases and J by 5 bases, with 5 bases between them. This CDR3 is CASSVDYYGYTF. The CDR3 DNA reads as TGTGCCAGCAGCGTAGACTATTATGGCTACACCTTC.

The chain joins TRBV5-4 to TRBJ1-2; D may be TRBD1 (5 bases). Trimming shortened V by 0 bases and J by 0 bases, and 9 bases separated the two germline ends. The germline V gene has CDR1 SGHNT and CDR2 YYREEE (reference sequence). The CDR3 totals 15 residues. In DNA, the CDR3 is TGTGCCAGCAGCTTGGTGGGGGGTACTAACTATGGCTACACCTTC. It yields the protein CASSLVGGTNYGYTF.

CDR3 coding DNA: TGTGCCAGCAGTTACGGACAGCTTAGCTCCTACGAGCAGTACTTC. Translating it yields CASSYGQLSSYEQYF. The chain employs TRBV6-5 and TRBJ2-7; possible D gene TRBD1, 6 bases. Germline V CDR1 and CDR2: MNHEY, SVGAGI. The CDR3 consists of 15 residues. V gave up 2 bases and J gave up 0 bases, with 11 bases separating them.

This chain connects TRBV4-2 to TRBJ1-5; unclear D gene. This CDR3 has 16 residues. V was cut by 3 bases and J by 0 bases, with 12 bases left in between. The germline V gene encodes CDR1 LGHNA and CDR2 YNFKEQ. CDR3 sequence (DNA): TGTGCCAGCAGCCAGGCGCCCGGGAATAGCAATCAGCCCCAGCATTTT. It specifies CASSQAPGNSNQPQHF.

The rearrangement links TRBV27 to TRBJ2-7, with D maybe TRBD2 (5 bases). With 6 bases removed from V and 0 bases from J, the gap between germline ends came to 15 bases. This CDR3 comprises 15 residues. CDR1 and CDR2 (germline): MNHEY, SMNVEV (reference sequence). For the CDR3, the DNA is TGTGCCAGCAGCATAGCCCCCCGGGGCTCCTACGAGCAGTACTTC. Translation gives CASSIAPRGSYEQYF.

This chain uses TRBV7-3 with TRBJ2-2, with D perhaps matching TRBD1 (5 bases). V lost 1 base to trimming and J lost 2 bases, with 11 bases between them. Per the germline V gene, CDR1 is SGHTA and CDR2 is FQGTGA. The CDR3 is 16 residues long. In nucleotides, the CDR3 is TGTGCCAGCAGCTTAAACGGACACGGAAACACCGGGGAGCTGTTTTTT. Encoded protein: CASSLNGHGNTGELFF.

This clone has a single count. This chain connects TRBV11-2 to TRBJ1-2; 12 bases map to TRBD1. CDR1 and CDR2 from the germline V gene are SGHAT and FQNNGV. There are 15 residues in the CDR3. V gave up 5 bases and J gave up 3 bases; unmatched junction bases: 4. The CDR3 spells CASSAGTGGYYGYTF. The CDR3 bases are TGTGCCAGCAGCGCCGGGACAGGGGGCTACTATGGCTACACCTTC.

Written as DNA, the CDR3 is TGTGCCAGTAGTATAGAGGCAGGGGGCACCGGGGAGCTGTTTTTT. Residues: CASSIEAGGTGELFF. The V gene is TRBV19, the J gene TRBJ2-2; 7 bases align to TRBD1. CDR1 and CDR2 from the germline V gene are LNHDA and SQIVND (reference sequence). Losses at the gene ends were 0 bases for V and 4 bases for J; bases not matched to a gene: 2. The CDR3 has 15 amino acids.

V and J are TRBV5-1 and TRBJ1-2; the D is unclear. In germline, CDR1 is SGHRS, CDR2 YFSETQ. V was shortened by 4 bases and J by 8 bases, with 9 bases between the two germline ends. The CDR3 is 11 amino acids. The CDR3 loop reads CASSGSRGYTF. In DNA, the CDR3 is TGCGCCAGCAGCGGCAGTCGCGGCTACACCTTC.

The chain uses TRBV5-6 and TRBJ1-2; D remains ambiguous. This CDR3 spans 12 amino acids. V was trimmed by 0 bases and J by 5 bases, leaving 5 bases between them. CDR1 SGHDT and CDR2 YYEEEE come from the germline V gene. The CDR3 nucleotides read TGTGCCAGCAGCTTGGGAGGGTATGGCTACACCTTC. Translated: CASSLGGYGYTF.

The chain combines TRBV5-1 with TRBJ1-1, with a tentative D call TRBD1 (6 bases). Trimming stripped 0 bases from V and 3 bases from J, with 15 bases between. The CDR3 is made up of 16 amino acids. Germline lookup yields CDR1 SGHRS and CDR2 YFSETQ. CDR3 residues: CASSLALQGWDTEAFF. CDR3 sequence (DNA): TGCGCCAGCAGCTTGGCCCTACAGGGATGGGACACTGAAGCTTTCTTT.